This entry concerns a single T cell receptor (beta chain). There is no known antigen for this receptor. The input lacks base qualities; no much larger clone sits a single base away. The CDR3 goes from the cysteine to the phenylalanine over 13 residues. Solely the CDR3 DNA is kept, with 39 bases framed from the first base. Trimming takes 5 bases from V and 8 bases from J, and the germline ends sit 13 bases apart. Based on the germline V gene (reference sequence), the CDR1 and CDR2 sequences are LNHDA and SQIVND. These data belong to a study of OX40 agonist ivuxolimab in advanced cancers. For the study in its entirety: Ivuxolimab was an agonistic, fully human IgG2 monoclonal antibody directed against OX40 (CD134), a costimulatory receptor. Intravenous ivuxolimab was administered to patients every 2 weeks at six dose levels: 0.01, 0.1, 0.3, 1.5, 3 and 10 mg/kg. Among the roughly 50 dose-escalation patients, about 20 had hepatocellular carcinoma, roughly 15 melanoma, 9 renal cell carcinoma and 9 head and neck cancer. In the dose-escalation cohort, roughly four fifths of patients were male, and the mean age was about 55 years, with a range of about 20 to 90. Patients were allowed to have had prior anti-PD-1, anti-PD-L1 or anti-CTLA-4 therapy, and more than 35% of the dose-escalation patients had been treated with checkpoint inhibitors. Partial responses occurred in three dose-escalation patients, of whom one had hepatocellular carcinoma and two had cutaneous melanoma. The point of sequencing TCRbeta in the periphery was to test whether ivuxolimab changed TCR sequence diversity and drove clonal T-cell expansion. The monotherapy dose-escalation portion (N of about 57 patients) of the phase I ivuxolimab trial is reported in the paper.

The paper's findings and limits, for the study overall: In the 0.1-3.0 mg/kg groups, partial responders were among the patients with the lowest normalized peripheral clonal expansion, particularly in CD8+ T cells. The antigen specificity of the peripheral T cells that underwent clonal expansion was not determined. At doses from 0.1 to 3.0 mg/kg, clonal expansion was seen in both CD4+ and CD8+ blood T cells between baseline and week 6. On average, CD8+ T cells showed more expanded clones than CD4+ T cells after ivuxolimab. Low levels of normalized T-cell clonal expansion were also seen in some patients who did not respond.

Patients with autoimmune disease history or receiving systemic immunosuppression were excluded from the trial. Peripheral blood for TCR sequencing was drawn from every dose cohort at baseline, at cycle 4 day 1 and at cycle 7 day 1. The samples were taken from a phase I, first-in-human, multicenter, open-label dose-escalation trial of ivuxolimab. The trial enrolled adults with locally advanced or metastatic head and neck squamous cell, hepatocellular, melanoma or renal cell carcinoma. Before TCR sequencing, CD4+ and CD8+ T cells were separately sorted from peripheral blood. Genomic DNA was extracted from sorted cells for sequencing of the TCRbeta CDR3 region. The immunoSEQ Assay was used to sequence the TCRbeta CDR3 regions. TCRdb obtained this table from immuneACCESS and retained in-frame rearrangements with V and J assigned. These tables miss some clones; where compared with another copy, unresolved V genes account for less than half of the shortfall, and the remainder is unexplained. Recorded for this sample are about 81,000 clones; approximately 85% of them occurred a single time. About 0.22% of the sample comes from the top ten.

The receptor was derived from an adult with an advanced solid tumor such as melanoma, head and neck, liver or kidney cancer. This specimen was CD4+ or CD8+ T cells sorted from blood, taken in a trial of the OX40 agonist ivuxolimab. This sequence uses TRBV19 and TRBJ1-5; the D gene remains uncertain. CDR3 loop: CASSGTRTEPQHF. At the DNA level, the sequence is TGTGCCAGTAGTGGAACACGAACGGAGCCCCAGCATTTT.